The T cell receptor (beta chain) under discussion was sequenced for a study of beta chain features in type 1 diabetes. In the study overall: Over all samples combined, fewer than 130,000,000 sorted cells were examined.

The germline CDR1 and CDR2 sequences are MDHEN and SYDVKM. This CDR3 is 14 amino acids long. The V and J ends lost 5 bases and 5 bases, in that order; junction bases with no gene match: 8. Regarding this clone: Its cognate antigen is unknown.

Every bit of the isolated RNA underwent reverse transcription, so sequencing read expressed TCRB transcripts. Using immunoSEQ multiplex PCR, the repertoire was profiled, and TCRdb retains in-frame clones only, with some absent. The table lists approximately 730,000 clones, 10% to 15% of them singletons. Findings and limits, study-wide: Shortening that was moderate but significant affected the TCRB CDR3s of Type 1 diabetes patients in all four CD4+ subsets. Compared with healthy donors, patients appeared to share more similar naive, central memory and regulatory TCRB repertoires. Cells expressing TCR highly could be over-represented by cDNA sequencing. For type 1 diabetes patients, VDJ junctions showed fewer insertions and more deletions.

The chain links TRBV28 to TRBJ1-2, with 7 bases identical to TRBD1. The clonotype was recovered from a man aged 18-30 years with type 1 diabetes. Input material: naive CD4+ T cells from blood. CDR3 in DNA: TGTGCCAGCAGTCCTCGGGACAGCTCTTATGGCTACACCTTC. The encoded protein is CASSPRDSSYGYTF.